This TCR beta chain was identified in a study of cytomegalovirus exposure and HLA in healthy donors. Both 60 Vbeta primers and 13 Jbeta primers went into the PCR. TCRdb's table, derived via immunoSEQ multiplex PCR, lists solely in-frame clones and lacks some. Among some 130,000 clones listed, 81% were seen once. This CDR3 spans 12 amino acids. Germline lookup yields CDR1 SQVTM and CDR2 ANQGSEA. Trimming stripped 6 bases from V and 4 bases from J, with 12 bases between. The sequencing input was PBMCs. This TCR derives from a woman in her forties in good health and CMV-seropositive. The chain joins TRBV29-1 to TRBJ2-5; weak D call: TRBD1 (6 bases). The CDR3 sequence: CSVRQEAETQYF. The CDR3 bases are TGCAGCGTCCGACAGGAGGCAGAGACCCAGTACTTC. The whole variable domain, remainder taken from reference TRBV29-1 and TRBJ2-5, is SAVISQKPSRDICQRGTSLTIQCQVDSQVTMMFWYRQQPGQSLTLIATANQGSEATYESGFVIDKFPISRPNLTFSTLTVSNMSPEDSSIYLCSVRQEAETQYFGPGTRLLVL.